This TCR beta chain was obtained from a study of T cell responses to AZD1222 COVID-19 vaccine. In the case of this clone: Its antigen remains unknown.

The CDR3 contains 16 residues. Study-wide results and caveats: There were vaccine-associated CD4 TCRs across spike, dominant at 160-218 and 743-854.

The table came from immunoSEQ multiplex PCR; TCRdb's copy has only in-frame clones and leaves some out. The sample records 130,000 or so clones, approximately 90% being singletons. The clonotype was recovered from an adult in good health. The chain joins TRBV21-1 to TRBJ1-4; the D call TRBD1 from the table was never checked on the DNA. TRBV21-1 is recorded as a pseudogene. This sample comprised peripheral blood, obtained on day 0 of MenACWY control vaccination. CDR3 sequence: CASSKVRGQGNEKLFF. As DNA, the CDR3 is TGTGCCAGCAGCAAAGTAAGGGGGCAGGGTAATGAAAAACTGTTTTTT.